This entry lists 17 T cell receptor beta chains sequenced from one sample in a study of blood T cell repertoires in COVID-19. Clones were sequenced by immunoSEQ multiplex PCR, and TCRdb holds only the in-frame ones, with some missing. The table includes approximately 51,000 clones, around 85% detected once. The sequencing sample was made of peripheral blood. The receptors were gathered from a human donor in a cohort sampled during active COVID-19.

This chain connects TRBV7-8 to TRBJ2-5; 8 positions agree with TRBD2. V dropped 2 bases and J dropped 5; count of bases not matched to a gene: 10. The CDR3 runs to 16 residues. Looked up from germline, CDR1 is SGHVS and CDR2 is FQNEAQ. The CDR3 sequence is CASSLLVAGPRETQYF. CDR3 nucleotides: TGTGCCAGCAGCTTACTCGTAGCGGGACCGAGGGAGACCCAGTACTTC.

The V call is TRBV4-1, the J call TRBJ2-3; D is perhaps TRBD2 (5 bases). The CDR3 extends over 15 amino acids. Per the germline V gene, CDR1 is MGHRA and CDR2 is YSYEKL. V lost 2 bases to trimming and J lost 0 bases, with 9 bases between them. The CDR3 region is CASSQMTGSTDTQYF. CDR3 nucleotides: TGCGCCAGCAGCCAAATGACGGGGAGCACAGATACGCAGTATTTT.

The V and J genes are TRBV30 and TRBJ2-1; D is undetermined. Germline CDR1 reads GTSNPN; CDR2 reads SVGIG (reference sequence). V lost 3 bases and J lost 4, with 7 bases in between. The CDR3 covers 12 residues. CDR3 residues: CAWRSTYNEQFF. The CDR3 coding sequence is TGTGCCTGGAGGTCCACTTACAATGAGCAGTTCTTC.

Here the CDR3 reads CASSSGRTEAFF. The CDR3 region has the DNA TGTGCCAGCAGTTCGGGAAGGACTGAAGCTTTCTTT. The chain is built from TRBV27 and TRBJ1-1; D is unclear. Germline CDR1 and CDR2: MNHEY and SMNVEV (reference sequence). The CDR3 is 12 amino acids. The germline V and J ends were trimmed by 4 bases and 5 bases, with 8 bases remaining between them.

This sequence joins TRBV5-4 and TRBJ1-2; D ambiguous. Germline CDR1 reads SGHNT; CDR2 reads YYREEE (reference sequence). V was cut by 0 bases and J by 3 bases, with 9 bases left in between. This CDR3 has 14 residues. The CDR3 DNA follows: TGTGCCAGCAGCTTGGGCGGTTCCCACTATGGCTACACCTTC. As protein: CASSLGGSHYGYTF.

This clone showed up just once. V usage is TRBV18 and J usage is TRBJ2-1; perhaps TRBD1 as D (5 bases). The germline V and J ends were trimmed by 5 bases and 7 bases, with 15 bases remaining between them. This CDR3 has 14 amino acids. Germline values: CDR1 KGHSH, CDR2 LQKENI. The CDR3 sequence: CASSDSQGVNEQFF. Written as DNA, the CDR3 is TGTGCCAGCTCAGATAGCCAGGGCGTGAATGAGCAGTTCTTC. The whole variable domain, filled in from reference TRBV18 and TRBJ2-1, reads NAGVMQNPRHLVRRRGQEARLRCSPMKGHSHVYWYRQLPEEGLKFMVYLQKENIIDESGMPKERFSAEFPKEGPSILRIQQVVRGDSAAYFCASSDSQGVNEQFFGPGTRLTVL.

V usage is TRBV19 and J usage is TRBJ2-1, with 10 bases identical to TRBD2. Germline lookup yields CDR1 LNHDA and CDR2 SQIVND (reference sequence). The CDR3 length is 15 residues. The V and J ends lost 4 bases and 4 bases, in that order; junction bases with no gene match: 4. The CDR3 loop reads CASSKETSGYNEQFF. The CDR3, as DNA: TGTGCCAGTAGTAAGGAGACTAGCGGGTACAATGAGCAGTTCTTC.

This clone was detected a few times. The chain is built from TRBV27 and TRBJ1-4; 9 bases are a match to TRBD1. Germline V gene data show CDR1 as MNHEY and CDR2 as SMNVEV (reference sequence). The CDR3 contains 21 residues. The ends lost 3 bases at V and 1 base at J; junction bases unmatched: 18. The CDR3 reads CASSFNDLDTGGVGTNEKLFF. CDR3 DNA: TGTGCCAGCAGTTTCAATGATTTGGACACAGGGGGCGTTGGAACTAATGAAAAACTGTTTTTT.

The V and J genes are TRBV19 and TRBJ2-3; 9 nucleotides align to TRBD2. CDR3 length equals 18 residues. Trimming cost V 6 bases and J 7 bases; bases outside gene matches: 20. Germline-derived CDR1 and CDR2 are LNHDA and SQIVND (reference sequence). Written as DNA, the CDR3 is TGTGCCAGTAGAGAGGTTGCGGGAGGGCCCTTTTCCACGCATACGCAGTATTTT. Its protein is CASREVAGGPFSTHTQYF.

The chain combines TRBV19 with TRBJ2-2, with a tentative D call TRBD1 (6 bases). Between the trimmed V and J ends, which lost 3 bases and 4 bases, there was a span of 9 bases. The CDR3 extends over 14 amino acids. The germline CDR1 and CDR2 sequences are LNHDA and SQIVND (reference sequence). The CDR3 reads CASSIQGSTGELFF. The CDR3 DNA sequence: TGTGCCAGTAGTATTCAGGGGTCCACCGGGGAGCTGTTTTTT.

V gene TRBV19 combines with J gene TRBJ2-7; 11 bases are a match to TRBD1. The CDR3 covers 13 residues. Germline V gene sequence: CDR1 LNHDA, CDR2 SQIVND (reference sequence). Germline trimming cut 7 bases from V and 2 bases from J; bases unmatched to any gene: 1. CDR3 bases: TGTGCCAGTATGGGACAGGGGGCCTACGAGCAGTACTTC. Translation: CASMGQGAYEQYF.

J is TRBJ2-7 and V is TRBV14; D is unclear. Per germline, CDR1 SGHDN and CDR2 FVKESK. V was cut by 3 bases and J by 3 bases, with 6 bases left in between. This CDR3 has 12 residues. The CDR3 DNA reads TGTGCCAGCAGCCATTACAGCTACGAGCAGTACTTC. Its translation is CASSHYSYEQYF.

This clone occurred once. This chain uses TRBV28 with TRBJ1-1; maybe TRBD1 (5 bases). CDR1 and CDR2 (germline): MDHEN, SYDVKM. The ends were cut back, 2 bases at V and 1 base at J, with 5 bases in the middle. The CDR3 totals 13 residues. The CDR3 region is CASSLQGNTEAFF. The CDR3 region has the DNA TGTGCCAGCAGTTTACAGGGGAACACTGAAGCTTTCTTT.

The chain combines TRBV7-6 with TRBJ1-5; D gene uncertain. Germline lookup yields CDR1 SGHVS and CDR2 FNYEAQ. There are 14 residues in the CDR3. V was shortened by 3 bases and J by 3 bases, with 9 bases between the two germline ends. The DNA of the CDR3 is TGTGCCAGCAGCTTCTTGGGAGACAATCAGCCCCAGCATTTT. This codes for CASSFLGDNQPQHF.

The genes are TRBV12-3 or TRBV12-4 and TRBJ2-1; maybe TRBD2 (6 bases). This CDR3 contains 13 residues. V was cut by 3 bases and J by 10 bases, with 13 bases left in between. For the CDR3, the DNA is TGTGCCAGCAGTTTCAGACTAGTCTTGGAGCAGTTCTTC. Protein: CASSFRLVLEQFF.

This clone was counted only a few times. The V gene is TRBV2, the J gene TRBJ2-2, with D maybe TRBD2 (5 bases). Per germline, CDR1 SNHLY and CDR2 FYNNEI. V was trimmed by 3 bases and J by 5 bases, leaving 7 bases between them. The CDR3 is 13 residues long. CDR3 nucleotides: TGTGCCAGCAGTGATAGGAGGACCGGGGAGCTGTTTTTT. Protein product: CASSDRRTGELFF.

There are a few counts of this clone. The DNA for the CDR3 is TGCGCCAGCAGCTTGGGGACACCTAACACCGGGGAGCTGTTTTTT. Translating gives CASSLGTPNTGELFF. This chain joins TRBV5-1 and TRBJ2-2, with D possibly being TRBD1 (5 bases). V lost 0 bases, J lost 2 bases, and 8 bases lay in between. The length of the CDR3 is 15 residues. Per the germline V gene, CDR1 is SGHRS and CDR2 is YFSETQ.